A single sample gave rise to the 30 T cell receptor beta chains below, sequenced in a study of cytomegalovirus exposure and HLA in healthy donors. Amplification used 60 Vbeta primers and 13 Jbeta primers. The method was immunoSEQ multiplex PCR; TCRdb's version includes in-frame clones alone and lacks a portion of them. The repertoire holds about 100,000 clones, with around three quarters as singletons. Sequencing input: PBMCs. The receptors were gathered from a female donor in good health and CMV-seropositive.

V gene TRBV19 combines with J gene TRBJ2-7; tentative D call: TRBD2 (5 bases). Trimming removed 4 bases from V and 5 bases from J, with 9 bases in between. Per the germline V gene, CDR1 is LNHDA and CDR2 is SQIVND (reference sequence). The CDR3 runs 12 residues. The DNA for the CDR3 is TGTGCCAGTAGTAGAGCCGGGAACGAGCAGTACTTC. This sequence encodes CASSRAGNEQYF.

A word on this clone: Sequence at one end of the junction differs from germline and may be a read error. This chain uses TRBV7-9 with TRBJ2-4; possible D gene TRBD2, 5 bases. The CDR3 sequence is 15 residues long. Germline lookup yields CDR1 SEHNR and CDR2 FQNEAQ (reference sequence). For the CDR3, the DNA is TGTGCCAGCAGCTTGGATCTCCTAGCCAAAAACAGTCAGTACTTC. This translates into CASSLDLLAKNSQYF.

The chain has TRBV5-1 and TRBJ2-7; 13 positions match TRBD2. The germline V gene has CDR1 SGHRS and CDR2 YFSETQ. V shed 4 bases, J shed 4 bases, and the junction held 2 bases outside the gene matches. This CDR3 has 14 amino acids. CDR3 in amino acids: CASSELAGGYEQYF. The CDR3, as DNA: TGCGCCAGCAGCGAACTAGCGGGGGGGTACGAGCAGTACTTC.

The gene calls are TRBV12-5 and TRBJ1-3, with 11 bases identical to TRBD1. The CDR3 sequence is 16 residues long. Trimming at V came to 0 bases and at J to 4 bases, leaving 2 bases not matched to a gene. The V gene's germline CDR1 is LGHNT and CDR2 FRNRAP. Written as DNA, the CDR3 is TGTGCTAGTGGTTTGGTCGGACAGGGGGCGGGAAACACCATATATTTT. Translated, it gives CASGLVGQGAGNTIYF.

V usage is TRBV7-2 and J usage is TRBJ1-1; D is possibly TRBD1 (5 bases). V lost 2 bases to trimming and J lost 3 bases, with 10 bases between them. The CDR3 has 14 amino acids. Germline loops: CDR1 SGHTA, CDR2 FQGNSA. CDR3 coding DNA: TGTGCCAGCAGCTTACTACAGGATTACACTGAAGCTTTCTTT. Its protein is CASSLLQDYTEAFF.

This chain connects TRBV2 to TRBJ2-1; 11 bases map to TRBD2. Germline V CDR1 and CDR2: SNHLY, FYNNEI. The V and J ends lost 5 bases and 8 bases, in that order; junction bases with no gene match: 8. The CDR3 is 15 residues long. The CDR3 DNA is TGTGCCAGCAGTTTACTAGCGGGAGCCGTGTATGAGCAGTTCTTC. Translated, it gives CASSLLAGAVYEQFF.

A few counts support this clone. The rearrangement links TRBV2 to TRBJ2-3; 9 bases agree with TRBD2. J was trimmed by 4 bases and V by 4 bases; bases with no gene match: 6. CDR1 and CDR2 (germline): SNHLY, FYNNEI. This CDR3 region has 15 residues. The CDR3 reads CASSGRTSAADTQYF. The CDR3 DNA sequence: TGTGCCAGCAGTGGGCGGACTAGCGCCGCAGATACGCAGTATTTT.

The chain combines TRBV10-2 with TRBJ1-5; 7 bases match TRBD1. Germline V gene data show CDR1 as WSHSY and CDR2 as SAAADI. CDR3 size: 13 residues. V lost 8 bases, J lost 6 bases, and 7 bases stayed unmatched. The CDR3 sequence is CASWTGWGQPQHF. The CDR3 DNA sequence: TGCGCCAGCTGGACAGGCTGGGGTCAGCCCCAGCATTTT.

J is TRBJ2-2 and V is TRBV7-6; 8 bases line up with TRBD1. Germline values: CDR1 SGHVS, CDR2 FNYEAQ. The CDR3 spans 15 residues. V shed 5 bases, J shed 5 bases, and the junction held 7 bases outside the gene matches. CDR3 protein: CASSLGQGGTGELFF. The CDR3 DNA sequence: TGTGCCAGCAGCCTAGGACAGGGAGGTACCGGGGAGCTGTTTTTT.

There are a few counts of this clone. The genes are TRBV2 and TRBJ1-3; D remains ambiguous. The CDR3 consists of 13 residues. Looked up from germline, CDR1 is SNHLY and CDR2 is FYNNEI. Trimming left V 7 bases short and J 6 bases short, with 13 bases between. The CDR3: CASKSGPANTIYF. The CDR3, as DNA: TGTGCCAGCAAGTCGGGTCCGGCAAACACCATATATTTT.

The rearrangement joins TRBV11-2 to TRBJ1-1; perhaps TRBD1 as D (6 bases). CDR1 is SGHAT, CDR2 FQNNGV, per germline. V lost 3 bases and J 0 bases, leaving 8 bases between the germline ends. CDR3 size: 14 residues. The CDR3 nucleotides are TGTGCCAGCAGCTTCACAGGGATGAACACTGAAGCTTTCTTT. Amino acid sequence: CASSFTGMNTEAFF.

Worth noting for this clone: The identical CDR3 is also encoded by other nucleotide sequences in the sample. This sequence joins TRBV15 and TRBJ1-5, with TRBD1 identical over 9 bases. The CDR3 has 15 residues. V was pared by 3 bases and J by 3 bases, with 3 bases of the junction left unmatched. Germline lookup yields CDR1 LNHNV and CDR2 YYDKDF (reference sequence). DNA of the CDR3: TGTGCCACCAGCAGGAACAGGGGGCCCAATCAGCCCCAGCATTTT. Translated, it gives CATSRNRGPNQPQHF. The complete variable domain, with remaining parts taken from reference TRBV15 and TRBJ1-5, reads DAMVIQNPRYQVTQFGKPVTLSCSQTLNHNVMYWYQQKSSQAPKLLFHYYDKDFNNEADTPDNFQSRRPNTSFCFLDIRSPGLGDTAMYLCATSRNRGPNQPQHFGDGTRLSIL.

The chain employs TRBV7-9 and TRBJ1-1, with 7 bases that match TRBD1. After removal of 5 bases from V and 4 bases from J, the junction contained 7 bases not matched to a gene. CDR3 length: 14 residues. Germline loops: CDR1 SEHNR, CDR2 FQNEAQ (reference sequence). The CDR3 coding sequence is TGTGCCAGCAGCCATCGACAGGGTGGCACTGAAGCTTTCTTT. As protein: CASSHRQGGTEAFF.

The J gene is TRBJ2-6, the V gene TRBV19, with 7 bases fitting TRBD1. V was pared by 3 bases and J by 1 base, with 3 bases of the junction left unmatched. Germline V gives CDR1 LNHDA, CDR2 SQIVND (reference sequence). This CDR3 contains 16 residues. CDR3: CASSMGQPSGANVLTF. The CDR3 DNA is TGTGCCAGTAGTATGGGACAGCCATCTGGGGCCAACGTCCTGACTTTC.

Only one count was recorded for this clone. The V and J genes are TRBV30 and TRBJ1-4, with TRBD1 matching 8 bases. Germline V CDR1 and CDR2: GTSNPN, SVGIG (reference sequence). The V and J ends lost 5 bases and 7 bases, in that order; junction bases with no gene match: 6. The CDR3 runs 13 residues. CDR3 DNA sequence: TGTGCCTGGCGGGACAGGCTGCTTGAAAAACTGTTTTTT. Protein product: CAWRDRLLEKLFF.

The count of this clone is one. The CDR3 loop reads CASSPGQGTFETQYF. CDR3 in DNA: TGCGCCAGCAGCCCCGGACAGGGGACCTTTGAGACCCAGTACTTC. This chain links TRBV4-1 with TRBJ2-5; 9 nucleotides line up with TRBD1. The CDR3 has 15 amino acids. J lost 5 bases, V lost 4 bases, and 8 bases had no gene match. Germline lookup yields CDR1 MGHRA and CDR2 YSYEKL.

The chain carries TRBV19 and TRBJ1-1; 7 positions match TRBD1. Germline V CDR1 and CDR2: LNHDA, SQIVND (reference sequence). This CDR3 spans 14 amino acids. With 5 bases clipped from V and 1 base from J, the junction kept 4 bases outside the gene matches. This chain's CDR3 is CASSRRGANTEAFF. The CDR3 nucleotides are TGTGCCAGTAGTCGCAGGGGGGCGAACACTGAAGCTTTCTTT.

J is TRBJ2-1 and V is TRBV5-1, with 7 nucleotides matching TRBD1. Germline V gene data show CDR1 as SGHRS and CDR2 as YFSETQ. This CDR3 is built from 14 residues. The V and J ends lost 4 bases and 7 bases, in that order; junction bases with no gene match: 8. The CDR3 DNA is TGCGCCAGCAGCCCACCGGGACAGTATAATGAGCAGTTCTTC. It translates to CASSPPGQYNEQFF.

This chain uses TRBV27 with TRBJ2-7, with 10 bases identical to TRBD2. CDR3 size: 16 residues. CDR1 is MNHEY and CDR2 is SMNVEV in the germline V gene (reference sequence). The V gene end was trimmed by 5 bases and the J gene end by 1 base; junction bases not matched to a gene: 8. CDR3 bases: TGTGCCAGCAGTCTACGAGTAGCGGGAGGTTCCTACGAGCAGTACTTC. Protein: CASSLRVAGGSYEQYF.

The chain couples TRBV2 to TRBJ1-5; 7 nucleotides match TRBD1. Losses at the gene ends were 5 bases for V and 1 base for J; bases not matched to a gene: 5. The CDR3 contains 15 residues. Germline V gene lookup returns CDR1 SNHLY and CDR2 FYNNEI. The CDR3, as DNA: TGTGCCAGCAGTCGACAGGGTATCAGCAATCAGCCCCAGCATTTT. This translates into CASSRQGISNQPQHF.

The chain carries TRBV5-1 and TRBJ2-7, with 10 bases fitting TRBD1. Unmatched junction bases numbered 4, after V lost 3 bases and J lost 4 bases. The CDR3 consists of 14 residues. CDR1 is SGHRS and CDR2 is YFSETQ in the germline V gene. The CDR3 nucleotides read TGCGCCAGCAGCTCCGGGACAGGGGTATACGAGCAGTACTTC. Translated, it gives CASSSGTGVYEQYF.

This clone has just a few counts. The chain couples TRBV18 to TRBJ1-5, with TRBD1 matching 10 bases. The germline gives CDR1 KGHSH, CDR2 LQKENI. The junction had 5 bases not matched to a gene; V was cut back by 6 bases and J by 6 bases. The CDR3 has 14 amino acids. The CDR3 spells CASSHRDRGQPQHF. CDR3 sequence (DNA): TGTGCCAGCTCGCACCGGGACAGGGGTCAGCCCCAGCATTTT.

The rearrangement uses TRBV15 and TRBJ2-1; the match to TRBD1 covers 8 bases. The CDR3 covers 17 residues. Germline-derived CDR1 and CDR2 are LNHNV and YYDKDF (reference sequence). J lost 7 bases, V lost 0 bases, and 11 bases had no gene match. CDR3 nucleotides: TGTGCCACCAGCAGAGAAATCCCCCGGACAGGGAGAAATGAGCAGTTCTTC. This sequence encodes CATSREIPRTGRNEQFF.

The chain uses TRBV6-5 and TRBJ2-3; D gene unclear. The germline V gene has CDR1 MNHEY and CDR2 SVGAGI. Trimming left V 6 bases short and J 2 bases short, with 12 bases between. The CDR3 has 14 residues. CDR3 DNA sequence: TGTGCCAGCAGCCCGACACGCCTCACAGATACGCAGTATTTT. It encodes CASSPTRLTDTQYF.

The CDR3 coding sequence is TGTGCCAGTGGCAGGGAAACCTACAATGAGCAGTTCTTC. Protein: CASGRETYNEQFF. The chain has TRBV7-9 and TRBJ2-1; a possible D gene is TRBD1 (5 bases). Trimming removed 9 bases from V and 2 bases from J, with 11 bases in between. Per germline, CDR1 SEHNR and CDR2 FQNEAQ (reference sequence). The CDR3 consists of 13 residues.

This rearrangement joins TRBV30 to TRBJ1-4; perhaps TRBD1 as D (6 bases). The V end lost 2 bases, the J end lost 8 bases, and 21 bases lay between the germline ends. CDR3 length equals 16 residues. Germline-derived CDR1 and CDR2 are GTSNPN and SVGIG (reference sequence). The CDR3, as DNA: TGTGCCTGGAGTCCAATAGCCAGGGGTTCGCAAGAAAAACTGTTTTTT. Residues: CAWSPIARGSQEKLFF.

The genes are TRBV6-1 and TRBJ1-3; D is undetermined. The CDR3 is made up of 14 amino acids. V was trimmed by 6 bases and J by 0 bases, leaving 9 bases between them. Germline CDR1 is MNHNS and CDR2 is SASEGT. The CDR3 spells CASRTGYSGNTIYF. In DNA form, the CDR3 reads TGTGCCAGCAGGACGGGATACTCTGGAAACACCATATATTTT.

This clone occurred once. The chain links TRBV7-9 to TRBJ2-3, with D possibly being TRBD1 (5 bases). V was clipped by 7 bases and J by 2 bases, with 10 bases between them. Germline CDR1 SEHNR, CDR2 FQNEAQ (reference sequence). The CDR3 sequence is 13 residues long. CDR3 residues: CASTKGPTDTQYF. The CDR3 DNA follows: TGTGCCAGCACCAAGGGGCCCACAGATACGCAGTATTTT.

This chain joins TRBV19 and TRBJ2-5; D perhaps matches TRBD1 (7 bases). Between the trimmed V and J ends, which lost 4 bases and 5 bases, there was a span of 17 bases. Germline loops: CDR1 LNHDA, CDR2 SQIVND (reference sequence). The CDR3 extends over 15 amino acids. CDR3 coding DNA: TGTGCCAGTAGTACACGGACAGGAGGGATGGAGACCCAGTACTTC. It is translated as CASSTRTGGMETQYF.

This chain links TRBV11-2 with TRBJ2-5; TRBD1 matches at 9 bases. The J call could be wrong; TRBJ2-7 is a better fit for the DNA end. Germline CDR1 is SGHAT and CDR2 is FQNNGV. The length of the CDR3 is 15 residues. CDR3 sequence reads: CASSLRGTGSYEQYF. The DNA for the CDR3 is TGTGCCAGCAGCCTCCGAGGGACAGGGTCCTACGAGCAGTACTTC.